This T cell receptor (beta chain) was recovered during a study of patients and donors after allogeneic stem cell transplantation. The V and J ends lost 11 bases and 7 bases respectively, with 11 bases between them. Germline assignment: CDR1 LGHNT and CDR2 FRNRAP. The CDR3 is 11 amino acids. In its sample, this clonotype was seen a few times. TCRdb reanalysed the RT-PCR reads using MiXCR and keeps one entry per CDR3 protein. The table includes under 200,000 distinct CDR3 sequences, around 30% detected once. Sample: blood, either unsorted or a sorted T cell fraction (not recorded which). V is TRBV12-5 and J is TRBJ2-2; D gene ambiguous. The clonotype comes from a human donor who was either an allogeneic HSCT recipient or a stem cell or donor lymphocyte infusion donor (not recorded which). It is not recorded whose cells these are; they may come from a transplant donor. CDR3 loop: CAQPVGGELFF. The CDR3 coding sequence is TGTGCTCAACCAGTTGGCGGGGAGCTGTTTTTT.